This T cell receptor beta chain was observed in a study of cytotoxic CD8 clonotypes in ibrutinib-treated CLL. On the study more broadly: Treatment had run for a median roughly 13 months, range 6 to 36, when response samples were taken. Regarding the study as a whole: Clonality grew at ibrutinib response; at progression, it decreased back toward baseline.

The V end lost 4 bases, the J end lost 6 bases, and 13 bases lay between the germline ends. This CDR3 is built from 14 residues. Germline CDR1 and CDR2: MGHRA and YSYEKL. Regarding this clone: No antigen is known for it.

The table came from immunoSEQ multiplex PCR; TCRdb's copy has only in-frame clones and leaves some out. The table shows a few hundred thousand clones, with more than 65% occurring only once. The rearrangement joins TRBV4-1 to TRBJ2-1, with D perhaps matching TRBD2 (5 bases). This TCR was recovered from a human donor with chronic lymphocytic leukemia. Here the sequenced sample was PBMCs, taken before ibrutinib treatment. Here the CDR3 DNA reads TGCGCCAGCAGCCTAGAGCGGTATGGCAATGAGCAGTTCTTC. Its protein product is CASSLERYGNEQFF.